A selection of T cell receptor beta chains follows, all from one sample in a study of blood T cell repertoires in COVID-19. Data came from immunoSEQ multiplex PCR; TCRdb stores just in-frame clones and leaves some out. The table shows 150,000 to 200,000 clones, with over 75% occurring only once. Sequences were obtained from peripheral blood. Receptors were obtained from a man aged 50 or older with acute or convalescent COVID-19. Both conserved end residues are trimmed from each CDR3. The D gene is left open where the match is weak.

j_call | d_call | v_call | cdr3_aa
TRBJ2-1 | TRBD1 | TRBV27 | ASSFWDSPRQF
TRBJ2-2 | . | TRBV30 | AWRDRIRAGDFGELF
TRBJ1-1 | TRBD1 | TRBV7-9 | ASSLQGADTEAF
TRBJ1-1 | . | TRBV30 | AWGRAENTEAF
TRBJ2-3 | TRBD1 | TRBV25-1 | ASSDRGHSTDTQY
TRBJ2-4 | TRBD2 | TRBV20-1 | SASLREDLAKNIQY
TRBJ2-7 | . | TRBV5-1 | ASSSGPVVVNEQY
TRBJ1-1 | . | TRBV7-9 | ASSLSSGDYTEAF
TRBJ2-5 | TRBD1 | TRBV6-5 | ASSYRQGQETQY
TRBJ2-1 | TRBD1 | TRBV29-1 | SSGGGQGYNEQF
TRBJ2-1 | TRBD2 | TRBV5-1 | ASSLRTSGIVGGGRNEQF
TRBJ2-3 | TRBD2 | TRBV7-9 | ASSLGTSVDTQY
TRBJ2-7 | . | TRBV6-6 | ASSYLDPSGYEQY
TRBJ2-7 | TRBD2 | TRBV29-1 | SVGGLAGGHYEQY
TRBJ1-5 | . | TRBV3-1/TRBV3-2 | ASSQGGGTEAQH
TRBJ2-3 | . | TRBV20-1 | SASSGHASTDTQY
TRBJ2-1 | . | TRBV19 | ASSIDMSGPYNEQF
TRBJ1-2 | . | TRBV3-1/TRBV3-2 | ASSQAGARGYT
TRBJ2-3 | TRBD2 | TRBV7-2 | ASSLVASGGTDTQY
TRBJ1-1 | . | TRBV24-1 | ATSDAGTEAF
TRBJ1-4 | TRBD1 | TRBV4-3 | ASSQGGGQGEKLF
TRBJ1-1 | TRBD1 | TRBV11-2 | ASSLTGLRLNTEAF
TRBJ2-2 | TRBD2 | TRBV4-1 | ASSQVVGLAGASANTGELF
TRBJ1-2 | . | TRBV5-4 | ASSLQDGLYGYT
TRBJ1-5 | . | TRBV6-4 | ASSDWHRRLNQPQH
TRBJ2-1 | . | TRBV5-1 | ASSLASKPGSYNEQF
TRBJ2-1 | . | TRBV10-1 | ASSESTRVGRADEQF
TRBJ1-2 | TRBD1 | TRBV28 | ASRYRGYYGYT
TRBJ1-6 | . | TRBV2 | ASSGLASPLH
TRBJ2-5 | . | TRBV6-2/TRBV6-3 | ASSPSLARSETQY
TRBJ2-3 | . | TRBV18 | ASSVNRVLSADTQY
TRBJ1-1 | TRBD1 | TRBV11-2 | ASSSSDRANTEAF
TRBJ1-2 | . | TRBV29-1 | SVEGRDGYT
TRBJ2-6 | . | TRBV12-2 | ASRLGTAGANVLT
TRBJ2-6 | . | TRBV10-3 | AIPGSGANVLT
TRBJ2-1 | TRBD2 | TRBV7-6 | ASSLARRTAGPSYNEQF
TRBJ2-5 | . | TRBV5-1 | ASSLNQNQETQY
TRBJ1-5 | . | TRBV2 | ASKESSNQPQH
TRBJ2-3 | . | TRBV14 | ASSLLRVVDTQY
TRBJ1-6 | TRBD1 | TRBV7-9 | ASSLGQTNSPLH
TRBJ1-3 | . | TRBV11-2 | ASSLSVPGNTIY
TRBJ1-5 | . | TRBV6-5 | ASRWGLGQPQH
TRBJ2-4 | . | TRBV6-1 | ASSELGGVDIQY
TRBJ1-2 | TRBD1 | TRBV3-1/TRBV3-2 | ASSNPGQGYGYT
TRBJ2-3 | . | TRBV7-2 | ASSPARQVDTQY